Following are 21 T cell receptor beta chains from one sample sequenced in a study of technical replicates of blood from a handful of donors. The protocol was immunoSEQ multiplex PCR, while the TCRdb copy is restricted to in-frame clones and leaves out a portion. The data contain tens of thousands of clones, 96% of them singletons. The sequenced sample was T cells isolated from PBMCs. The receptors were gathered from a human donor in good health.

The chain is built from TRBV9 and TRBJ2-1; 8 nucleotides agree with TRBD2. In germline, CDR1 is SGDLS, CDR2 YYNGEE. The CDR3 spans 13 residues. V dropped 4 bases and J dropped 15; count of bases not matched to a gene: 12. The chain's CDR3 is CASSPRGGGDLFF. The CDR3 DNA reads as TGTGCCAGCAGCCCCCGGGGGGGCGGTGATCTGTTCTTC.

The chain employs TRBV9 and TRBJ2-5, with 10 nucleotides matching TRBD2. The CDR3 totals 15 residues. Unmatched junction bases numbered 10, after V lost 6 bases and J lost 5 bases. The germline V gene has CDR1 SGDLS and CDR2 YYNGEE. CDR3 in amino acids: CASTGVAGGTETQYF. The CDR3 nucleotides are TGTGCCAGCACGGGGGTAGCGGGAGGAACGGAGACCCAGTACTTC.

The J gene is TRBJ2-2, the V gene TRBV27; D possibly corresponds to TRBD1 (6 bases). Germline V lookup: CDR1 MNHEY, CDR2 SMNVEV (reference sequence). With 3 bases removed from V and 6 bases from J, the gap between germline ends came to 11 bases. The CDR3 runs 14 residues. For the CDR3, the DNA is TGTGCCAGCAGTTTGGGACAACGCTCCGGGGAGCTGTTTTTT. Amino acid sequence: CASSLGQRSGELFF.

The chain carries TRBV28 and TRBJ1-5; D unclear. This CDR3 comprises 13 residues. Between the trimmed V and J ends, which lost 5 bases and 0 bases, there was a span of 5 bases. The germline V gene encodes CDR1 MDHEN and CDR2 SYDVKM. The CDR3 loop is CASSVYSNQPQHF. The CDR3 DNA sequence: TGTGCCAGCAGTGTTTATAGCAATCAGCCCCAGCATTTT.

The rearrangement uses TRBV5-6 and TRBJ2-2; TRBD2 might be the D (6 bases). The germline CDR1 and CDR2 sequences are SGHDT and YYEEEE. V lost 4 bases to trimming and J lost 6 bases, with 10 bases between them. This CDR3 is 13 amino acids long. CDR3 protein: CASSAGRPGELFF. CDR3 bases: TGTGCCAGCAGCGCGGGACGCCCCGGGGAGCTGTTTTTT.

This chain uses TRBV7-9 with TRBJ2-7, with D unclear. This CDR3 comprises 13 residues. Trimming stripped 5 bases from V and 2 bases from J, with 10 bases between. Germline CDR1 and CDR2: SEHNR and FQNEAQ (reference sequence). The CDR3 nucleotides read TGTGCCAGCAGCCACAGCCTCGCCTACGAGCAGTACTTC. This translates into CASSHSLAYEQYF.

This clone was seen only once. V gene TRBV6-5 combines with J gene TRBJ1-2; possibly TRBD1 for D (5 bases). The CDR3 runs 13 residues. From germline, CDR1 is MNHEY and CDR2 SVGAGI. Trimming stripped 0 bases from V and 4 bases from J, with 6 bases between. CDR3 in amino acids: CASSYSTAYGYTF. The CDR3 DNA sequence: TGTGCCAGCAGTTACTCGACAGCCTATGGCTACACCTTC.

With regard to this clone: This may be a read error, as it is one base from a much larger clone. The chain is built from TRBV6-4 and TRBJ2-2, with 11 bases aligning to TRBD2. Per germline, CDR1 MRHNA and CDR2 SNTAGT. V trimming: 6 bases; J trimming: 2 bases; junction bases outside the gene matches: 2. The CDR3 runs 15 residues. The CDR3 DNA is TGTGCCAGCAGCGGACTAGCGGGCAACACCGGGGAGCTGTTTTTT. It specifies CASSGLAGNTGELFF.

The chain couples TRBV28 to TRBJ2-4; tentatively, D is TRBD1 (5 bases). The CDR3 extends over 16 amino acids. V was pared by 4 bases and J by 0 bases, with 13 bases between. Germline V gene lookup returns CDR1 MDHEN and CDR2 SYDVKM. The CDR3 loop reads CASSYDSTLAKNIQYF. Here the CDR3 DNA reads TGTGCCAGCAGTTACGACAGTACACTAGCCAAAAACATTCAGTACTTC. Full variable domain (outside the CDR3, taken from reference TRBV28 and TRBJ2-4): DVKVTQSSRYLVKRTGEKVFLECVQDMDHENMFWYRQDPGLGLRLIYFSYDVKMKEKGDIPEGYSVSREKKERFSLILESASTNQTSMYLCASSYDSTLAKNIQYFGAGTRLSVL.

The rearrangement links TRBV6-5 to TRBJ1-5; possible D gene TRBD1, 5 bases. In germline, CDR1 is MNHEY, CDR2 SVGAGI. The CDR3 sequence is 14 residues long. The V end lost 6 bases, the J end lost 0 bases, and 9 bases lay between the germline ends. Here the CDR3 reads CASRPDSSNQPQHF. Written as DNA, the CDR3 is TGTGCCAGCAGACCCGACAGTAGCAATCAGCCCCAGCATTTT.

V and J are TRBV27 and TRBJ2-7; D unresolved. Germline CDR1 is MNHEY and CDR2 is SMNVEV (reference sequence). The CDR3 length is 14 residues. V lost 0 bases, J lost 3 bases, and 9 bases lay in between. The CDR3 sequence is CASSLSASGYEQYF. The DNA for the CDR3 is TGTGCCAGCAGTTTATCGGCTTCGGGCTACGAGCAGTACTTC.

This rearrangement joins TRBV7-9 to TRBJ2-3, with 7 bases that match TRBD2. The CDR3 covers 15 residues. Germline CDR1 and CDR2: SEHNR and FQNEAQ (reference sequence). Trimming took 4 bases from V and 0 from J; bases not matched to a gene: 4. The CDR3, as DNA: TGTGCCAGCAGCTCGTTTAGCGGGAGCACAGATACGCAGTATTTT. This encodes CASSSFSGSTDTQYF.

This clone was seen more than once but under ten times. The V gene is TRBV19, the J gene TRBJ2-1; 9 nucleotides line up with TRBD1. Germline V gene data show CDR1 as LNHDA and CDR2 as SQIVND (reference sequence). The CDR3 runs 13 residues. Unmatched junction bases numbered 4, after V lost 8 bases and J lost 5 bases. The CDR3 here is CASCRQGDNEQFF. Here the CDR3 DNA reads TGTGCCAGTTGTAGACAGGGGGACAATGAGCAGTTCTTC.

This clone was recorded only once. V and J are TRBV6-4 and TRBJ2-3; possibly TRBD1 for D (6 bases). V lost 4 bases to trimming and J lost 7 bases, with 15 bases between them. Germline CDR1 and CDR2: MRHNA and SNTAGT. The CDR3 runs 14 residues. Here the CDR3 reads CASSALPTGYTQYF. CDR3 in DNA: TGTGCCAGCAGTGCACTCCCGACAGGCTATACGCAGTATTTT.

The chain carries TRBV29-1 and TRBJ2-7; D perhaps matches TRBD1 (5 bases). Germline lookup yields CDR1 SQVTM and CDR2 ANQGSEA. The CDR3 is made up of 14 amino acids. Trimming took off 4 bases at V and 3 bases at J, with 16 bases between the two ends. CDR3 sequence: CSVAGLGQDYEQYF. CDR3 sequence (DNA): TGCAGCGTTGCAGGGTTAGGGCAGGACTACGAGCAGTACTTC.

V and J are TRBV9 and TRBJ2-7; tentatively, D is TRBD1 (6 bases). V was trimmed by 4 bases and J by 6 bases, leaving 14 bases between them. This CDR3 has 13 amino acids. Germline values: CDR1 SGDLS, CDR2 YYNGEE. CDR3 DNA: TGTGCCAGCAGCCCAGACTCAGGGGCCGAGCAGTACTTC. This codes for CASSPDSGAEQYF.

V and J are TRBV7-3 and TRBJ2-2; no reliable D call. CDR1 SGHTA and CDR2 FQGTGA come from the germline V gene. V lost 4 bases and J lost 6, with 9 bases in between. CDR3 size: 13 residues. The DNA of the CDR3 is TGTGCCAGCAGCTCACAGTTATCCGGGGAGCTGTTTTTT. As protein: CASSSQLSGELFF.

This clone occurred once. The rearrangement joins TRBV5-1 to TRBJ1-3, with TRBD1 matching 7 bases. The J segment lost 7 bases and the V segment lost 0 bases, leaving 4 bases of the junction unmatched. Germline V gene lookup returns CDR1 SGHRS and CDR2 YFSETQ. This CDR3 is 14 amino acids long. For the CDR3, the DNA is TGCGCCAGCAGCTTGGGACCAGGGGGTAACACCATATATTTT. Translation: CASSLGPGGNTIYF.

V gene TRBV4-1 combines with J gene TRBJ2-2; 9 bases are shared with TRBD1. The CDR3 is 15 residues long. V gave up 3 bases and J gave up 4 bases; unmatched junction bases: 3. CDR1 and CDR2 (germline): MGHRA, YSYEKL. For the CDR3, the DNA is TGCGCCAGCAGCCAGTCGACAGGGGGCACCGGGGAGCTGTTTTTT. It encodes CASSQSTGGTGELFF.

The chain employs TRBV5-1 and TRBJ2-7; D gene ambiguous. Trimming took 0 bases from V and 6 from J, leaving 7 bases between them. The CDR3 totals 12 residues. The germline gives CDR1 SGHRS, CDR2 YFSETQ. CDR3 DNA sequence: TGCGCCAGCAGCTTGGATATGAGCGAGCAGTACTTC. Translating gives CASSLDMSEQYF.

This chain connects TRBV25-1 to TRBJ1-4; D unclear. In germline, CDR1 is MGHDK, CDR2 SYGVNS. The CDR3 extends over 15 amino acids. V was shortened by 3 bases and J by 5 bases, with 13 bases between the two germline ends. The CDR3 loop is CASSESRVSNEKLFF. CDR3 coding DNA: TGTGCCAGCAGTGAGTCCCGGGTATCCAATGAAAAACTGTTTTTT.